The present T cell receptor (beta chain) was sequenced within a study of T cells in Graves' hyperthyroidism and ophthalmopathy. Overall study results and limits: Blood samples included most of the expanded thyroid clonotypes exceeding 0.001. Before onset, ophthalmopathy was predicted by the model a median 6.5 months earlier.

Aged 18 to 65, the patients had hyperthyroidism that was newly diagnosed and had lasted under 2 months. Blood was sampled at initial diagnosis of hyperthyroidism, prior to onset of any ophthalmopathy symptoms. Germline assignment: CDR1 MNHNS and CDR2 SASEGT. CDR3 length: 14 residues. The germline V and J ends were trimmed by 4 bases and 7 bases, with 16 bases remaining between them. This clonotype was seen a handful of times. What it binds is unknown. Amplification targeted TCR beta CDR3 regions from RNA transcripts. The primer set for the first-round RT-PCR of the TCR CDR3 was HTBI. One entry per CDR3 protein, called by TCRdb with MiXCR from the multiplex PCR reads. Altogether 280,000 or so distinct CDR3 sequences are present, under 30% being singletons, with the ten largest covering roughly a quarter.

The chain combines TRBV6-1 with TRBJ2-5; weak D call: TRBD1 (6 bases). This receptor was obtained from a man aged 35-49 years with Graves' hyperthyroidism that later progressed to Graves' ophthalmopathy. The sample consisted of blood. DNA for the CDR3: TGTGCCAGCAGTGCCGACAGGCTAGGGGGGACCCAGTACTTC. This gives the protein CASSADRLGGTQYF.